This TCR beta chain is drawn from a study of low-dose radiotherapy and immunotherapy resistance in tumors. Time point specified: before trial treatment. Low-dose radiotherapy, low-dose cyclophosphamide, aspirin, ipilimumab and nivolumab were all given to the donors. This clonotype was detected ten times or more. The CDR3 length is 15 residues. Trimming shortened V by 0 bases and J by 4 bases, and 10 bases separated the two germline ends. Germline CDR1 and CDR2: LGHDT and YNNKEL (reference sequence). TRAV- and TRBV-specific primers primed first-strand cDNA, covering alpha and beta chains. Amplification, which lasted roughly 20 PCR cycles, used a constant-region primer and V-primer adapter to amplify TCRs. The mRNA which had been isolated was amplified by in vitro transcription. TCRdb processed the reads anew with MiXCR; each CDR3 protein has one entry. The sample includes some 82,000 distinct CDR3 sequences, around 18% seen only once; the top ten take approximately 6%.

V and J are TRBV3-1 and TRBJ1-5; D is unresolved. The sequence was obtained from a male donor with prostate cancer. The sample consisted of PBMCs, taken before treatment. The CDR3 sequence: CASSQDATPNQPQHF. DNA of the CDR3: TGTGCCAGCAGCCAAGACGCGACACCTAATCAGCCCCAGCATTTT.